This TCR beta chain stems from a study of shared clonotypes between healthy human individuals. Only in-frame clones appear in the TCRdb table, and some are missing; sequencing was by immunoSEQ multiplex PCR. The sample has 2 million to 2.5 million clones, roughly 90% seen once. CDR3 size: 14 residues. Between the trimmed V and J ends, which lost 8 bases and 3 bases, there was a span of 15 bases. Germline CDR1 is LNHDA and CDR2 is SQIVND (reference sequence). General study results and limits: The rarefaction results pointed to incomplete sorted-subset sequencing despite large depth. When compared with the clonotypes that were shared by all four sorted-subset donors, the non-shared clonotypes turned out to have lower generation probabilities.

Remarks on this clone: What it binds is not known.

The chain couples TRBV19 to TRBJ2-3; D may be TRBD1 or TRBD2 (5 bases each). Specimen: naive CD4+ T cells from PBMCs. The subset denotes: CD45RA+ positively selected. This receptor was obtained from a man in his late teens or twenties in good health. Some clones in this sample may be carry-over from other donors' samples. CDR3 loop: CASDLGGGTDTQYF. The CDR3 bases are TGTGCCAGTGATCTCGGTGGGGGAACAGATACGCAGTATTTT.